This T cell receptor beta chain was sequenced for a study of T cell clonotyping in hematopoietic cell transplantation. Study background: Pretransplant recipient samples were taken after cytoreduction.

The V gene lost 3 bases and the J gene lost 3 bases, with 3 bases spanning the gap. Germline CDR1 reads MNHNS; CDR2 reads SASEGT. The CDR3 consists of 13 residues. Time point noted: recipient sample about 28 days before transplant, after cytoreduction. This clone was observed a few times. Clones were read by immunoSEQ multiplex PCR, and TCRdb kept only the in-frame ones, dropping some. The sample records about 29,000 clones, more than 60% being singletons. The clonotype comes from a young woman with chronic myeloid leukemia. Some clones in this sample may be carry-over from other donors' samples. This sequence joins TRBV6-1 and TRBJ2-6; D call uncertain. Sequencing was performed on peripheral blood mononuclear cells, taken before stem cell transplant. The CDR3 is CASSDGGANVLTF. The DNA for the CDR3 is TGTGCCAGCAGTGATGGTGGGGCCAACGTCCTGACTTTC.